The text below deals with one TCR beta chain. Repertoires were generated with immunoSEQ multiplex PCR, while TCRdb's copy carries only in-frame clones and drops some. Of some 210,000 clones in the sample, 81% are singletons; the top ten hold approximately 9%. V lost 7 bases and J lost 0; bases outside the gene matches: 7. Germline V CDR1 and CDR2: ENHRY, SYGVKD. The CDR3 length is 15 residues. The data originate from a study of blood T cell repertoires in COVID-19. This receptor was identified in a woman aged 45 to 65 with acute COVID-19. The specimen was PBMCs or T cells enriched from blood (not recorded which). The V and J genes are TRBV10-3 and TRBJ2-3; 7 bases line up with TRBD2. The CDR3 region is CAITSSGVSTDTQYF. For the CDR3, the DNA is TGTGCCATCACATCTAGCGGAGTAAGCACAGATACGCAGTATTTT.